This T cell receptor (beta chain) was found in a study of identical twins. Regarding this clonotype: Its antigen is unknown.

Template switching (which added a universal primer site) was used, and cDNA carried unique molecular identifiers. One entry per CDR3 protein, called by TCRdb with MiXCR from the 5' RACE reads. The sample lists some 630,000 distinct CDR3 sequences, roughly 6.6% occurring once. Overall study findings and caveats: Insertions were reduced in abundant cord blood beta clonotypes but not in memory repertoires. Within twin pairs, the out-of-frame alpha sequences they shared showed excess low generation probability.

V was trimmed by 0 bases and J by 5 bases, leaving 12 bases between them. The CDR3 is 14 residues long. In germline, CDR1 is SGHRS, CDR2 YFSETQ. The data also belong to a second study, concerning yellow fever vaccine responses in identical twins.

The sequence was collected from a woman under 30 in good health. The chain couples TRBV5-1 to TRBJ2-7; D possibly matches TRBD1 or TRBD2 (6 bases each). The sequenced sample was PBMCs. In DNA form, the CDR3 reads TGCGCCAGCAGCTTGGTAGGGGGGCAGGACGAGCAGTACGTC. It yields the protein CASSLVGGQDEQYV.